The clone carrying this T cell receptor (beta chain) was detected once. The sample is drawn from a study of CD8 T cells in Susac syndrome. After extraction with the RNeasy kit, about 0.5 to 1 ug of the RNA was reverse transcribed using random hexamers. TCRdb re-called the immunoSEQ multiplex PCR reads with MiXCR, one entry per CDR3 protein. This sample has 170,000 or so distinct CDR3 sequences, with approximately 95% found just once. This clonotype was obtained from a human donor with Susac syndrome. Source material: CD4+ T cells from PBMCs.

The CDR3 DNA sequence: TGTGCCAGCAGCCAAGACTGGGTCAATGAGCAGTTCTTC. This codes for CASSQDWVNEQFF. J is TRBJ2-1 and V is TRBV3-1; D remains unclear. CDR1 is LGHDT and CDR2 is YNNKEL in the germline V gene (reference sequence). V lost 0 bases, J lost 6 bases, and 6 bases lay in between. The length of the CDR3 is 13 residues.